This T cell receptor (beta chain) was captured in a study of blood T cell repertoires in COVID-19. Overall study: The United States, Italy and Spain supplied acute and convalescent COVID-19 samples.

This CDR3 is 12 amino acids long. Germline values: CDR1 SQVTM, CDR2 ANQGSEA. With 3 bases removed from V and 0 bases from J, the gap between germline ends came to 3 bases. In the authors' methods: Nucleated cell number was recorded as an estimate derived from reference gene primer amplification. Sequencing was performed with immunoSEQ multiplex PCR; in TCRdb, only in-frame clones are kept and a portion is missing. Clonal size and the V and J genes are those of that table, whereas D and trimming came from the DNA. The sample lists 150,000 to 200,000 clones, approximately 82% seen once, with around 3.6% in the top ten. The study drew participants aged about 18 to 89 years from about two dozen US areas. Cohort allocation depended upon clinical history that participants reported.

The sequenced sample consisted of PBMCs or T cells enriched from blood (not recorded which). This receptor was obtained from a woman between 45 and 60 years old in a cohort exposed to, infected with or recovered from COVID-19 (not recorded which). J is TRBJ2-1 and V is TRBV29-1; D gene uncertain. CDR3 in DNA: TGCAGCGTTGAGAGCTCCTACAATGAGCAGTTCTTC. Residues: CSVESSYNEQFF.